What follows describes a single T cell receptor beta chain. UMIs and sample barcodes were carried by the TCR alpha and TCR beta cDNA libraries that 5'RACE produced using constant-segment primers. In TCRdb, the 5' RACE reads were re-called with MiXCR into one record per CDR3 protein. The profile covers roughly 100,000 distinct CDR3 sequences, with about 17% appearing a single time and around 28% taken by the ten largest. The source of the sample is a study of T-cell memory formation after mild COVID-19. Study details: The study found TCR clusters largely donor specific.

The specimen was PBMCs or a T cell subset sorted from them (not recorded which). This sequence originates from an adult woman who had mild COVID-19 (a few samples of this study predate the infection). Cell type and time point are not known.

The CDR3 DNA reads as TGTGCCAGCAGCTCGAGACAGGGTACCAACGTCCTGACTTTC. Translated, it gives CASSSRQGTNVLTF. V usage is TRBV7-6 and J usage is TRBJ2-6, with 7 bases matching TRBD1. The CDR3 sequence is 14 residues long. V was pared by 4 bases and J by 8 bases, with 5 bases of the junction left unmatched. Germline values: CDR1 SGHVS, CDR2 FNYEAQ.